The sequence of this T cell receptor beta chain was determined in a study of blood T cell repertoires in COVID-19. As for the study in general: From the United States, Italy and Spain came samples of acute and convalescent COVID-19. Sample material is recorded as cDNA or gDNA derived from T cells, B-cell-depleted T cells, or PBMCs.

Trimming took 5 bases from V and 6 from J; bases not matched to a gene: 11. Germline assignment: CDR1 SGHTA and CDR2 FQGNSA. The CDR3 runs to 15 residues. In the authors' workflow: Amplification of reference gene primers provided the estimated nucleated cell counts. Clones were sequenced by immunoSEQ multiplex PCR, and TCRdb holds only the in-frame ones, with some missing. That table is the source of V, J and clone size, and D and trimming were worked out from the DNA. This sample has about 120,000 clones, with roughly four fifths found just once. J is TRBJ2-3 and V is TRBV7-2; 7 nucleotides match TRBD2. This sequence was found in a woman in her fifties or sixties with acute or convalescent COVID-19. The source material was peripheral blood. CDR3 region: CASSILGGEGDTQYF. The CDR3 nucleotides read TGTGCCAGCAGCATCTTGGGAGGGGAGGGGGATACGCAGTATTTT.